This T cell receptor beta chain was documented in a study of Ad26.COV2.S vaccination and SARS-CoV-2 variants listed by TCRdb under 2021. With regard to the full study: Vaccine-arm donors came from COV1001, a multicentre, randomized, double-blind, placebo-controlled phase I-IIa trial of Ad26.COV2.S in healthy adults. Dosing of Ad26.COV2.S was intramuscular, at either 5x10^10 or 1x10^11 viral particles, delivered as one shot or as two shots spaced 56 days apart. Investigators did not know the trial group allocation while performing experiments and assessing outcomes. A total of 32 samples were included in the TCR-sequenced set, comprising approximately 20 Ad26.COV2.S vaccine recipients, 5 placebo recipients and 8 SARS-CoV-2 convalescent individuals. Sequencing of the TCRbeta repertoire served to evaluate the specificity and breadth of SARS-CoV-2-reactive T cell receptors following Ad26.COV2.S vaccination. Trial participants were randomized into five groups of five, in which low-dose or high-dose Ad26.COV2.S was given once or twice, or placebo was given on both occasions.

Overall study results and their limits: Spike-specific TCR breadth was higher in Ad26.COV2.S recipients than in placebo recipients (P = 0.0014). Substantial breadth of spike-specific CD8+ and CD4+ T cell responses was reported after vaccination. The authors noted that the TCR breadth and depth analyses may have underestimated total T cell responses. Comparing responses between vaccine doses or regimens was not something the study was powered to do. Comparable non-spike TCR breadth was observed between vaccine and placebo recipients, consistent with only spike being contained in the vaccine.

The treatment or condition label for this specimen denotes: some 19 received Ad26.COV2.S at low or high dose, single or two shots; 5 received placebo; per-sample allocation not given. Repertoires of vaccine and placebo recipients were sequenced from samples collected on day 63 after the first injection. In Cohort 1b, 25 or so adults aged 18-55 years were enrolled at a single site in Boston, USA, between 29 July and 7 August 2020. Ad26.COV2.S was a replication-incompetent adenovirus type 26 vector expressing a prefusion-stabilized SARS-CoV-2 spike protein from the original Wuhan strain. The immunoSEQ Assay was used to sequence TCRbeta CDR3 regions. After extraction, genomic DNA underwent amplification by bias-controlled multiplex PCR, followed by high-throughput sequencing. Per the authors' processing: To quantify the absolute abundance of each unique TCRbeta CDR3 region, sequences were collapsed and filtered. T cell fraction was estimated by normalization of TCRbeta template counts to usable DNA, with usable DNA being measured through amplification of reference genes present in all nucleated cells. Repertoire TCRs were annotated as SARS-CoV-2-specific by exact matching of V gene, CDR3 amino acid sequence and J gene to a known reactive TCR set. The reference SARS-CoV-2 TCR set was obtained from MIRA and was filtered for enrichment in COVID-19-positive ImmuneCODE repertoires, whereby public or cross-reactive TCRs were removed. Drawing on the MIRA antigens, annotated TCRs were analysed further at the level of specific ORF or position within ORF. Breadth was defined as the number of annotated unique rearrangements divided by the total number of unique productive rearrangements, and depth was defined as the summed frequency of the annotated unique rearrangements. TCR breadth was compared between groups using two-sided Wilcoxon rank-sum tests. TCRdb's version of the immuneACCESS table is confined to in-frame rearrangements and falls short of the full clone set. An unresolved V gene accounts for under half of the shortfall where checked; the remainder is of unknown origin. That table gives V, J and clone size, and the DNA gave D and trimming. For this sample there are roughly 320,000 clones; roughly 80% appear just once. Approximately 2% of the sample is taken by the ten largest.

V is cut back by 5 bases and J by 2 bases, with 3 bases in the junction unmatched. From the cysteine through the phenylalanine, the CDR3 covers 14 amino acids. The DNA shown is the 42-base CDR3, in frame from base 1. Based on the germline V gene, the CDR1 and CDR2 sequences are MGHRA and YSYEKL. Details on this clone: The clone's antigen remains unknown. Qualities for individual bases were not recorded, and no much larger clone is one base off.

This specimen consisted of peripheral blood, obtained in a trial of Ad26.COV2.S vaccine versus placebo. The receptor comes from a person between 18 and 65 years old who received the Ad26.COV2.S COVID-19 vaccine or a placebo. The chain couples TRBV4-1 to TRBJ2-5; TRBD1 lines up with 9 middle nucleotides. The CDR3 protein: CASSTGQGQETQYF. The DNA sequence reads TGCGCCAGCAGCACAGGACAGGGGCAAGAGACCCAGTACTTC.